These 11 T cell receptor beta chains were sequenced from one sample in a study of tumor-infiltrating lymphocytes in oesophageal squamous cell carcinoma (TCRdb year 2016). Library creation used PCR. The listed sequencing device is Illumina HiSeq 2000. TCRdb passed the public sequencing reads through fastp at Q25 and MiXCR, retaining productive beta sequences. One record per CDR3 amino acid sequence lists the most common genes and DNA. Counted in this sample were about 21,000 distinct CDR3 sequences; under 45% of them appeared once. Roughly 12% of the sample is held by the ten biggest clonotypes. The sample consisted of esophageal tumor tissue. All receptors come from a male donor with esophageal squamous cell carcinoma.

The sample holds a few counts of this clonotype. A junction boundary mismatches the germline segment, possibly from a read error. The chain uses TRBV6-1 and TRBJ2-1; no clear D. Germline V gives CDR1 MNHNS, CDR2 SASEGT. The length of the CDR3 is 14 residues. The CDR3 region is CASSELSVNSPLHF. The CDR3 nucleotides are TGTGCCAGCAGTGAACTTTCGGTCAATTCACCCCTCCACTTC.

This clonotype has more than one count but fewer than ten. In DNA, the CDR3 is TGTGCCAGCCGGCAGGGGTCCTCCTACAATGAGCAGTTCTTC. Translating gives CASRQGSSYNEQFF. The V call is TRBV11-2, the J call TRBJ2-1; possible D gene TRBD1, 6 bases. The CDR3 totals 14 residues. Germline CDR1 is SGHAT and CDR2 is FQNNGV. V was pared by 8 bases and J by 0 bases, with 11 bases between.

This clonotype was detected a few times. This chain links TRBV19 with TRBJ1-3, with D perhaps matching TRBD1 (6 bases). Trimming stripped 7 bases from V and 4 bases from J, with 14 bases between. CDR1 is LNHDA and CDR2 is SQIVND in the germline V gene (reference sequence). The CDR3 spans 14 residues. CDR3 amino acids: CASTSRGAGNTIYF. The CDR3 coding sequence is TGTGCCAGTACTTCCAGGGGCGCGGGAAACACCATATATTTT.

This clonotype was seen many times. The J gene is TRBJ2-7, the V gene TRBV2; perhaps TRBD1 as D (6 bases). This CDR3 region has 13 residues. Trimming cost V 4 bases and J 6 bases, with 13 bases left between them. CDR1 and CDR2 (germline): SNHLY, FYNNEI. The CDR3 sequence is CASSVLKGGEQYF. The CDR3 coding sequence is TGTGCCAGCAGTGTGCTCAAAGGGGGCGAGCAGTACTTC.

This sequence joins TRBV12-3 or TRBV12-4 and TRBJ2-5; TRBD2 matches 13 bases. The V segment lost 5 bases and the J segment 1 base; nucleotides outside the gene matches: 4. The CDR3 runs to 16 residues. CDR3 residues: CASSLTSGGLQETQYF. The CDR3 coding sequence is TGTGCCAGCAGTCTGACTAGCGGGGGGCTCCAAGAGACCCAGTACTTC.

This clonotype was detected ten times or more. The chain recombines TRBV10-3 with TRBJ2-7; maybe TRBD1 (6 bases). CDR1 and CDR2 from the germline V gene are ENHRY and SYGVKD. V was shortened by 0 bases and J by 1 base, with 10 bases between the two germline ends. The CDR3 covers 15 residues. The CDR3 here is CAISESTGRSYEQYF. The CDR3 DNA is TGTGCCATCAGTGAGTCAACAGGGAGATCCTACGAGCAGTACTTC.

This clonotype appeared a few times. The rearrangement links TRBV7-6 to TRBJ2-1, with 7 bases aligning to TRBD2. V lost 4 bases, J lost 3 bases, and 3 bases stayed unmatched. The CDR3 spans 14 residues. CDR1 is SGHVS and CDR2 is FNYEAQ in the germline V gene. Here the CDR3 DNA reads TGTGCCAGCAGCTCAGCGGGAAACTACAATGAGCAGTTCTTC. Translated, it gives CASSSAGNYNEQFF. The full variable domain, completed using reference TRBV7-6 and TRBJ2-1, is GAGVSQSPRYKVTKRGQDVALRCDPISGHVSLYWYRQALGQGPEFLTYFNYEAQQDKSGLPNDRFSAERPEGSISTLTIQRTEQRDSAMYRCASSSAGNYNEQFFGPGTRLTVL.

The chain employs TRBV7-8 and TRBJ1-1; D uncertain. Germline CDR1 and CDR2: SGHVS and FQNEAQ. The germline V and J ends were trimmed by 4 bases and 14 bases, with 29 bases remaining between them. The CDR3 has 16 residues. The CDR3 nucleotides are TGTGCCAGCAGCTCAGAGCGCGGGAGTAGTTACAATGAGCAGTTCTTT. Translating it yields CASSSERGSSYNEQFF.

This chain uses TRBV4-1 with TRBJ2-1; TRBD2 might be the D (5 bases). The assigned J gene may be wrong: the sequence end matches TRBJ2-7 better. Germline assignment: CDR1 MGHRA and CDR2 YSYEKL. This CDR3 has 13 amino acids. This CDR3 reads CASSQVLAYEQYF. Here the CDR3 DNA reads TGCGCCAGCAGCCAAGTACTAGCCTACGAGCAGTACTTC.

This clonotype is labeled as medium-sized. This sequence joins TRBV28 and TRBJ1-2; maybe TRBD1 (5 bases). The germline CDR1 and CDR2 sequences are MDHEN and SYDVKM. The CDR3 consists of 13 residues. V gave up 6 bases and J gave up 5 bases, with 13 bases separating them. The CDR3 protein is CASSRGRPYGYTF. The CDR3 DNA follows: TGTGCCAGCAGCCGGGGACGACCTTATGGCTACACCTTC.

The DNA for the CDR3 is TGTGCCAGCAGCCCAGCCTACGAGCAGTACTTC. It translates to CASSPAYEQYF. The genes are TRBV7-2 and TRBJ2-5; D remains unclear. TRBJ2-7 explains the end of the DNA better; the J call may be wrong. Germline values: CDR1 SGHTA, CDR2 FQGNSA. The CDR3 has 11 amino acids.